One and the same sample provided the 30 T cell receptor beta chains below, sequenced in a study of cytomegalovirus exposure and HLA in healthy donors. The PCR used 60 Vbeta and 13 Jbeta primers. TCRdb's copy holds only in-frame clones and misses some; the assay was immunoSEQ multiplex PCR. The sample carries 180,000 or so clones, roughly 75% recorded once. The sequencing input was PBMCs. These TCRs come from a woman in her 40s in good health and CMV-seropositive.

The chain joins TRBV7-2 to TRBJ2-1; 11 nucleotides agree with TRBD2. The CDR3 is 16 amino acids. The trim removed 5 bases at V and 8 bases at J, leaving 11 bases unmatched. CDR1 and CDR2 from the germline V gene are SGHTA and FQGNSA. The CDR3 is CASSPQAASGRHEQFF. The CDR3 nucleotides read TGTGCCAGCAGCCCCCAGGCGGCTAGCGGGAGGCATGAGCAGTTCTTC.

J is TRBJ2-3 and V is TRBV6-5; 10 positions agree with TRBD2. The CDR3 runs 15 residues. Germline CDR1 is MNHEY and CDR2 is SVGAGI. The trim removed 6 bases at V and 3 bases at J, leaving 6 bases unmatched. CDR3 sequence reads: CASSRLTSGTDTQYF. The CDR3 DNA follows: TGTGCCAGCAGCCGACTGACTAGCGGGACAGATACGCAGTATTTT.

The genes are TRBV15 and TRBJ1-2; 7 bases line up with TRBD1. Germline loops: CDR1 LNHNV, CDR2 YYDKDF (reference sequence). Losses at the gene ends were 5 bases for V and 4 bases for J; bases not matched to a gene: 13. The CDR3 spans 16 residues. The CDR3 is CATSEQGPATFYGYTF. CDR3 nucleotide sequence: TGTGCCACCAGCGAACAGGGGCCCGCTACCTTCTATGGCTACACCTTC.

This chain uses TRBV5-1 with TRBJ2-1; 8 bases fit TRBD1. Germline trimming cut 4 bases from V and 6 bases from J; bases unmatched to any gene: 12. The CDR3 extends over 16 amino acids. Germline CDR1 SGHRS, CDR2 YFSETQ. CDR3 loop: CASSKSARGQGNEQFF. The CDR3, as DNA: TGCGCCAGCAGCAAAAGTGCCAGGGGGCAGGGCAATGAGCAGTTCTTC.

The rearrangement links TRBV27 to TRBJ2-5; TRBD2 aligns across 9 bases. V trimming: 1 base; J trimming: 5 bases; junction bases outside the gene matches: 17. Looked up from germline, CDR1 is MNHEY and CDR2 is SMNVEV (reference sequence). There are 19 residues in the CDR3. The CDR3 spells CASSLLAQGLATTRETQYF. The CDR3 DNA follows: TGTGCCAGCAGTTTATTAGCCCAGGGACTAGCAACCACCAGGGAGACCCAGTACTTC.

This clone was counted only a few times. J is TRBJ1-2 and V is TRBV28, with TRBD1 matching over 7 bases. V dropped 5 bases and J dropped 7; count of bases not matched to a gene: 13. CDR3 length equals 15 residues. CDR1 and CDR2 from the germline V gene are MDHEN and SYDVKM. The CDR3 sequence: CASSNHPGQRGGYTF. The CDR3 DNA reads TGTGCCAGCAGTAACCATCCGGGACAGAGGGGTGGCTACACCTTC.

This chain uses TRBV19 with TRBJ1-1, with TRBD1 as a possible D gene (5 bases). Germline assignment: CDR1 LNHDA and CDR2 SQIVND (reference sequence). This CDR3 region has 14 residues. The V end lost 4 bases, the J end lost 1 base, and 10 bases lay between the germline ends. The CDR3 nucleotides are TGTGCCAGTAGTACCGACGGGGGGAACACTGAAGCTTTCTTT. It encodes CASSTDGGNTEAFF.

This rearrangement joins TRBV4-3 to TRBJ2-3; 10 positions match TRBD2. V shed 0 bases and J 1 base; nucleotides not matched to a gene: 13. CDR1 and CDR2 (germline): LGHNA, YSLEER. The CDR3 is 20 residues long. The CDR3 spells CASSQDPGLAGVLGTDTQYF. CDR3 in DNA: TGCGCCAGCAGCCAAGATCCGGGGCTAGCGGGGGTTTTGGGCACAGATACGCAGTATTTT.

This chain uses TRBV29-1 with TRBJ2-2; perhaps TRBD1 as D (5 bases). Trimming took off 4 bases at V and 7 bases at J, with 16 bases between the two ends. The CDR3 contains 14 residues. Per germline, CDR1 SQVTM and CDR2 ANQGSEA. CDR3: CSVGTTRKGGELFF. In DNA, the CDR3 is TGCAGCGTTGGGACAACCCGAAAAGGCGGGGAGCTGTTTTTT.

CDR3 sequence reads: CASSYPGHRNTEAFF. The CDR3 bases are TGTGCCAGCAGCTACCCGGGACACAGGAACACTGAAGCTTTCTTT. The chain uses TRBV7-9 and TRBJ1-1, with a weak D call TRBD1 (6 bases). The V end lost 4 bases, the J end lost 1 base, and 13 bases lay between the germline ends. This CDR3 is 15 amino acids long. Looked up from germline, CDR1 is SEHNR and CDR2 is FQNEAQ (reference sequence).

J is TRBJ2-3 and V is TRBV5-1; D is uncertain. Germline V gene lookup returns CDR1 SGHRS and CDR2 YFSETQ. V shed 2 bases and J shed 4 bases, with 11 bases lying between them. The CDR3 loop spans 14 amino acids. Here the CDR3 reads CASSLRSRADTQYF. The CDR3 coding sequence is TGCGCCAGCAGCTTACGGAGCCGGGCAGATACGCAGTATTTT. The variable domain in full, completed from reference TRBV5-1 and TRBJ2-3, reads KAGVTQTPRYLIKTRGQQVTLSCSPISGHRSVSWYQQTPGQGLQFLFEYFSETQRNKGNFPGRFSGRQFSNSRSEMNVSTLELGDSALYLCASSLRSRADTQYFGPGTRLTVL.

This chain links TRBV7-9 with TRBJ1-1, with TRBD1 matching 8 bases. The CDR3 consists of 15 residues. The trim removed 7 bases at V and 2 bases at J, leaving 9 bases unmatched. Germline loops: CDR1 SEHNR, CDR2 FQNEAQ (reference sequence). The chain's CDR3 is CASTIIGQGNTEAFF. CDR3 sequence (DNA): TGTGCCAGCACCATAATAGGACAGGGCAACACTGAAGCTTTCTTT.

This clone appeared a single time. This chain connects TRBV2 to TRBJ2-5; TRBD2 aligns across 12 bases. The tail of the sequence fits TRBJ2-7 better, so the J call may be wrong. Germline CDR1 and CDR2: SNHLY and FYNNEI. The CDR3 is 14 amino acids. DNA for the CDR3: TGTGCCATACCTAGCGGGAGGGAGTCGTACGAGCAGTACTTC. Protein product: CAIPSGRESYEQYF.

The V gene is TRBV19, the J gene TRBJ1-4; D gene unclear. The CDR3 is 14 residues long. The germline V gene encodes CDR1 LNHDA and CDR2 SQIVND (reference sequence). Here the CDR3 reads CASSSGDSNEKLFF. The CDR3 DNA sequence: TGTGCTTCCAGTAGCGGCGACTCTAATGAAAAACTGTTTTTT.

The chain carries TRBV19 and TRBJ1-2, with TRBD1 matching 7 bases. This CDR3 is 15 amino acids long. Germline V CDR1 and CDR2: LNHDA, SQIVND (reference sequence). Trimming took 7 bases from V and 4 from J; bases not matched to a gene: 12. CDR3 DNA: TGTGCCAGTAATTCCGGGGACAGCAAAACCTATGGCTACACCTTC. It is translated as CASNSGDSKTYGYTF.

The V call is TRBV14, the J call TRBJ2-7; TRBD1 agrees at 7 bases. V shed 5 bases, J shed 6 bases, and the junction held 7 bases outside the gene matches. The CDR3 extends over 13 amino acids. CDR1 is SGHDN, CDR2 FVKESK, per germline. CDR3 DNA sequence: TGTGCCAGCAGCTTTAGACAGGGAGCCGAGCAGTACTTC. Translated, it gives CASSFRQGAEQYF.

This chain uses TRBV7-9 with TRBJ2-3, with TRBD1 identical over 8 bases. CDR1 and CDR2 from the germline V gene are SEHNR and FQNEAQ (reference sequence). The CDR3 runs 15 residues. V trimming: 5 bases; J trimming: 2 bases; junction bases outside the gene matches: 6. CDR3 protein: CASSTQGAHTDTQYF. CDR3 nucleotide sequence: TGTGCCAGCAGCACTCAGGGGGCCCACACAGATACGCAGTATTTT.

The table lists this clone with a few counts. This chain connects TRBV5-4 to TRBJ2-7; possible D gene TRBD2, 6 bases. The V gene lost 4 bases and the J gene lost 2 bases, with 16 bases spanning the gap. Germline V CDR1 and CDR2: SGHNT, YYREEE (reference sequence). This CDR3 contains 15 residues. Written as DNA, the CDR3 is TGTGCCAGCAGCACTGGTTCGGGACTCCCCTACGAGCAGTACTTC. Its translation is CASSTGSGLPYEQYF.

This clone was counted a few times. The chain combines TRBV4-2 with TRBJ2-7; 7 bases match TRBD2. This CDR3 comprises 16 residues. V trimming: 1 base; J trimming: 4 bases; junction bases outside the gene matches: 10. Per the germline V gene, CDR1 is LGHNA and CDR2 is YNFKEQ. CDR3 nucleotide sequence: TGTGCCAGCAGCCAAGGCGGACTAGAGGGGAGATACGAGCAGTACTTC. Protein sequence: CASSQGGLEGRYEQYF.

This sequence joins TRBV19 and TRBJ2-1; D is perhaps TRBD1 (6 bases). Trimming pared 2 bases from V and 5 bases from J, leaving 10 bases between. This CDR3 is built from 14 residues. Per the germline V gene, CDR1 is LNHDA and CDR2 is SQIVND (reference sequence). The CDR3 coding sequence is TGTGCCAGTAGTATAACAGGGATGGACAATGAGCAGTTCTTC. This gives the protein CASSITGMDNEQFF.

The chain combines TRBV7-8 with TRBJ1-1; no definite D call. V gave up 5 bases and J gave up 1 base, with 11 bases separating them. Germline-derived CDR1 and CDR2 are SGHVS and FQNEAQ. The CDR3 spans 14 residues. The CDR3 loop is CASSANSWNTEAFF. The CDR3 nucleotides are TGTGCCAGCAGCGCTAACAGCTGGAACACTGAAGCTTTCTTT. Full variable domain (rest looked up from reference TRBV7-8 and TRBJ1-1): GAGVSQSPRYKVAKRGQDVALRCDPISGHVSLFWYQQALGQGPEFLTYFQNEAQLDKSGLPSDRFFAERPEGSVSTLKIQRTQQEDSAVYLCASSANSWNTEAFFGQGTRLTVV.

The V and J genes are TRBV6-1 and TRBJ2-1; D ambiguous. V was trimmed by 2 bases and J by 10 bases, leaving 9 bases between them. The CDR3 extends over 12 amino acids. CDR1 is MNHNS, CDR2 SASEGT, per germline. The CDR3 reads CASSENGREQFF. In nucleotides, the CDR3 is TGTGCCAGCAGTGAAAATGGTAGAGAGCAGTTCTTC.

The V and J genes are TRBV5-5 and TRBJ1-5, with D tentatively TRBD1 (5 bases). This CDR3 contains 14 residues. Germline-derived CDR1 and CDR2 are SGHKS and YYEKEE (reference sequence). V shed 4 bases and J shed 7 bases, with 15 bases lying between them. The CDR3 region is CASSRAPGLQPQHF. The CDR3 nucleotides read TGTGCCAGCAGCCGTGCCCCAGGGTTACAGCCCCAGCATTTT.

The chain couples TRBV14 to TRBJ1-1; D may be TRBD1 (6 bases). With 1 base removed from V and 4 bases from J, the gap between germline ends came to 7 bases. CDR3 size: 13 residues. Germline CDR1 SGHDN, CDR2 FVKESK. The CDR3 loop is CASSQVGATEAFF. The CDR3 region has the DNA TGTGCCAGCAGCCAAGTGGGGGCCACTGAAGCTTTCTTT.

The chain employs TRBV7-9 and TRBJ1-1, with TRBD1 identical over 8 bases. The CDR3 runs to 16 residues. The germline V gene encodes CDR1 SEHNR and CDR2 FQNEAQ (reference sequence). The trim removed 1 base at V and 2 bases at J, leaving 6 bases unmatched. The CDR3 DNA is TGTGCCAGCAGCTTAGAGGGGACAGGTTATAACACTGAAGCTTTCTTT. As protein: CASSLEGTGYNTEAFF.

This clone was detected only once. V gene TRBV5-5 combines with J gene TRBJ2-1, with 12 nucleotides matching TRBD1. J gave up 6 bases and V 3 bases, and 1 base lay outside the gene matches. This CDR3 has 14 amino acids. Germline lookup yields CDR1 SGHKS and CDR2 YYEKEE (reference sequence). This CDR3 is CASSWDRGPNEQFF. In nucleotides, the CDR3 is TGTGCCAGCAGCTGGGACAGGGGGCCCAATGAGCAGTTCTTC. Combining the CDR3 with reference TRBV5-5 and TRBJ2-1 gives the whole variable domain DAGVTQSPTHLIKTRGQQVTLRCSPISGHKSVSWYQQVLGQGPQFIFQYYEKEERGRGNFPDRFSARQFPNYSSELNVNALLLGDSALYLCASSWDRGPNEQFFGPGTRLTVL.

The V call is TRBV7-2, the J call TRBJ2-1, with a possible D match to TRBD1 (5 bases). The CDR3 sequence is 14 residues long. V was cut by 2 bases and J by 7 bases, with 12 bases left in between. In germline, CDR1 is SGHTA, CDR2 FQGNSA. CDR3 sequence reads: CASSLNRIENEQFF. CDR3 DNA sequence: TGTGCCAGCAGCTTAAACAGGATTGAGAATGAGCAGTTCTTC.

This chain connects TRBV29-1 to TRBJ1-4; 10 bases are shared with TRBD1. The CDR3 extends over 14 amino acids. Losses at the gene ends were 7 bases for V and 8 bases for J; bases not matched to a gene: 10. CDR1 SQVTM and CDR2 ANQGSEA come from the germline V gene. CDR3 nucleotide sequence: TGCAGCGCTGGCAGTGGACAGGGGGGCGAAAAACTGTTTTTT. It is translated as CSAGSGQGGEKLFF.

This clone has a single count. V is TRBV7-9 and J is TRBJ1-1, with 7 positions matching TRBD1. Losses at the gene ends were 1 base for V and 7 bases for J; bases not matched to a gene: 15. CDR3 length: 17 residues. Germline lookup yields CDR1 SEHNR and CDR2 FQNEAQ (reference sequence). The CDR3 loop is CASSLGVVNRGFNEAFF. The CDR3 bases are TGTGCCAGCAGCTTAGGAGTGGTGAACAGGGGTTTTAATGAAGCTTTCTTT. Based on the CDR3 plus reference TRBV7-9 and TRBJ1-1, the full variable domain is DTGVSQNPRHKITKRGQNVTFRCDPISEHNRLYWYRQTLGQGPEFLTYFQNEAQLEKSRLLSDRFSAERPKGSFSTLEIQRTEQGDSAMYLCASSLGVVNRGFNEAFFGQGTRLTVV.

The chain employs TRBV11-2 and TRBJ2-5; D is possibly TRBD2 (6 bases). The J call is uncertain, as TRBJ2-7 better fits the DNA end. The germline V gene encodes CDR1 SGHAT and CDR2 FQNNGV. The CDR3 is made up of 15 amino acids. Here the CDR3 DNA reads TGTGCCAGCAGCTTATACGGGAGCCCCTCCTACGAGCAGTACTTC. Protein product: CASSLYGSPSYEQYF.